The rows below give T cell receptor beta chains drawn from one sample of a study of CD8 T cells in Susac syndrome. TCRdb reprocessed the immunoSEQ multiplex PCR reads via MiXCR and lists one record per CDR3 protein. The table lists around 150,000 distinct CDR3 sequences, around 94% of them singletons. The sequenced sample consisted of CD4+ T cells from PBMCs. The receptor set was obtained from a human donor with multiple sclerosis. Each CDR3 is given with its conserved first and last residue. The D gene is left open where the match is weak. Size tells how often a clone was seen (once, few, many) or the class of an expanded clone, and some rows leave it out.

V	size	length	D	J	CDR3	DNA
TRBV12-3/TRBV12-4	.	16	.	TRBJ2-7	CASSLARGTVSYEQYF	TGTGCCAGCAGTTTAGCCAGAGGGACGGTATCCTACGAGCAGTACTTC
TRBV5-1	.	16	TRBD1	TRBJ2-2	CASSLAVGQGTRELFF	TGCGCCAGCAGCTTGGCCGTGGGACAGGGAACCAGGGAGCTGTTTTTT
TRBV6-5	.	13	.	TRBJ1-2	CASRSSGVYGYTF	TGTGCCAGCAGATCCTCAGGGGTCTATGGCTACACCTTC
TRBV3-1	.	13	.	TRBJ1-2	CASSQLSTYSYTF	TGTGCCAGCAGCCAACTGTCGACCTATAGCTACACCTTC
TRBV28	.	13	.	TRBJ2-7	CASSATLVYEQYF	TGTGCCAGCAGTGCCACATTGGTCTACGAGCAGTACTTC
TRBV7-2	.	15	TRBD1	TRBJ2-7	CASSSAWTGTYEQYF	TGTGCCAGCAGCTCGGCCTGGACAGGGACCTACGAGCAGTACTTC
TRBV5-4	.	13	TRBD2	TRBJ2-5	CASSSGTSETQYF	TGTGCCAGCAGCTCTGGGACTAGCGAGACCCAGTACTTC
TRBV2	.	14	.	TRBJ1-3	CASRSESYRNTIYF	TGTGCCAGCAGATCCGAGTCGTATCGAAACACCATATATTTT
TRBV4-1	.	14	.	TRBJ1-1	CASSSDRPNTEAFF	TGCGCCAGCAGCTCCGACAGACCGAACACTGAAGCTTTCTTT
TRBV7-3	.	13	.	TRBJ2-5	CASSSGNKETQYF	TGTGCCAGCAGCTCCGGGAACAAAGAGACCCAGTACTTC
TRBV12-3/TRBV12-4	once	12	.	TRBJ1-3	CASSRDGNTIYF	TGTGCCAGCAGTCGAGATGGAAACACCATATATTTT
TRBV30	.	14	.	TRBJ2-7	CACQGRTPPYEQYF	TGTGCCTGCCAGGGACGGACGCCACCCTACGAGCAGTACTTC
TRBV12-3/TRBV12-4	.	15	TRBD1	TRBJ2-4	CASRRWGQGRNIQYF	TGTGCCAGCAGACGGTGGGGACAGGGTCGAAACATTCAGTACTTC
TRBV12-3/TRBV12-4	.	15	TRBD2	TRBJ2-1	CASSLMVAGGGEQFF	TGTGCCAGCAGTTTAATGGTAGCGGGAGGGGGAGAGCAGTTCTTC
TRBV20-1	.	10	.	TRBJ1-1	CSARGIQAFF	TGCAGTGCTCGGGGGATCCAAGCTTTCTTT
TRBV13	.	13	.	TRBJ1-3	CAAGGTSGNTIYF	TGTGCCGCCGGGGGAACCTCTGGAAACACCATATATTTT
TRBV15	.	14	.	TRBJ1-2	CATSRGDSNYGYTF	TGTGCCACCAGCAGAGGAGACAGTAACTATGGCTACACCTTC
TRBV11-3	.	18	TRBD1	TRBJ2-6	CASSPGQGALAGANVLTF	TGTGCCAGCAGCCCGGGACAGGGGGCGCTCGCTGGGGCCAACGTCCTGACTTTC
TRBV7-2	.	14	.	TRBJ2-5	CASKGGGARETQYF	TGTGCCAGCAAGGGAGGGGGGGCGCGGGAGACCCAGTACTTC
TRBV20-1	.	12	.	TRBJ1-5	CSAQGSGEPQHF	TGCAGTGCCCAGGGGAGCGGAGAGCCCCAGCATTTT
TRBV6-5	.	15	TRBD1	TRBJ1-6	CASSFDRASGSPLHF	TGTGCCAGCAGTTTTGACAGGGCATCGGGTTCACCCCTCCACTTT
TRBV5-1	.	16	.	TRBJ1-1	CASSSSTGKKDTEAFF	TGCGCCAGCAGCTCTAGTACAGGGAAGAAGGACACTGAAGCTTTCTTT
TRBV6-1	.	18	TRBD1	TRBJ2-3	CASSPGTGGYAGTDTQYF	TGTGCCAGCAGCCCCGGGACAGGGGGCTATGCAGGGACAGATACGCAGTATTTT
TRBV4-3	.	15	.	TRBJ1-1	CASSQVTDMNTEAFF	TGCGCCAGCAGCCAAGTAACAGATATGAACACTGAAGCTTTCTTT
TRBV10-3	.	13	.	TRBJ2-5	CAISRTAQETQYF	TGTGCCATCAGCAGGACAGCACAAGAGACCCAGTACTTC
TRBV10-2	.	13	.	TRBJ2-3	CASSGVAPDTQYF	TGCGCCAGCAGTGGGGTGGCCCCAGATACGCAGTATTTT
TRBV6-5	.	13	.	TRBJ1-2	CASRGPSNYGYTF	TGTGCCAGCCGCGGTCCGTCTAACTATGGCTACACCTTC
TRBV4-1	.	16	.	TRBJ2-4	CASSQAQRGLKNIQYF	TGCGCCAGCAGCCAAGCCCAACGGGGGTTGAAAAACATTCAGTACTTC
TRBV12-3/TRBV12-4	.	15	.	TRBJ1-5	CASHLGHNSNQPQHF	TGTGCCAGCCACTTGGGACACAATAGCAATCAGCCCCAGCATTTT
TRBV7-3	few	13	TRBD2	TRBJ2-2	CASSSGGTGELFF	TGTGCCAGCAGTTCCGGGGGGACCGGGGAGCTGTTTTTT
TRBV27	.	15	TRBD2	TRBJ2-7	CASGLPASGSYEQYF	TGTGCCAGCGGATTACCGGCTAGCGGGAGCTACGAGCAGTACTTC
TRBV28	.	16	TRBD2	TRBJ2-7	CASSLWTSGAAYEQYF	TGTGCCAGCAGTTTATGGACTAGCGGGGCAGCCTACGAGCAGTACTTC
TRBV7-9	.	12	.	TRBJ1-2	CASSPEGGVCTF	TGTGCCAGCAGCCCCGAAGGGGGAGTGTGCACCTTC
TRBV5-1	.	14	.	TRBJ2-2	CASSLDGGTGELFF	TGCGCCAGCAGCTTGGATGGGGGAACCGGGGAGCTGTTTTTT
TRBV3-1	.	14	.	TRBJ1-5	CASSQTGGDQPQHF	TGTGCCAGCAGCCAAACGGGGGGGGATCAGCCCCAGCATTTT
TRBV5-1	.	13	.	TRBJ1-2	CASSLGDDYGYTF	TGCGCCAGCAGCTTGGGCGATGACTATGGCTACACCTTC
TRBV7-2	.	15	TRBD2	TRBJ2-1	CASSLERETYNEQFF	TGTGCCAGCAGCTTAGAGCGGGAGACCTACAATGAGCAGTTCTTC
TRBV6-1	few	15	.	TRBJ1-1	CASSPRPDRNTEAFF	TGTGCCAGCAGTCCTAGGCCCGACAGAAACACTGAAGCTTTCTTT
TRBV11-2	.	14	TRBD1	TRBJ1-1	CASSTPRQGTEAFF	TGTGCCAGCAGCACGCCCCGACAGGGAACTGAAGCTTTCTTT
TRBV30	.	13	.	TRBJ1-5	CAWGDRSNQPQHF	TGTGCCTGGGGGGACCGTAGCAATCAGCCCCAGCATTTT
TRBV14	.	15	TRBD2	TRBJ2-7	CASSQNHGGSYEQYF	TGTGCCAGCAGCCAAAACCACGGGGGGTCCTACGAGCAGTACTTC
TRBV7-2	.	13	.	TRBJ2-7	CASSLAYRGEQYF	TGTGCCAGCAGCTTAGCCTATCGTGGCGAGCAGTACTTC
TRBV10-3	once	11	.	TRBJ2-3	CAISVTDTQYF	TGTGCCATCAGCGTCACAGATACGCAGTATTTT
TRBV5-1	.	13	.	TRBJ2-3	CASSPGNADTQYF	TGCGCCAGCAGCCCGGGGAACGCAGATACGCAGTATTTT
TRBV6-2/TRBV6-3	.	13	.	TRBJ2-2	CASTDRRTGELFF	TGTGCCAGCACCGACCGGAGAACCGGGGAGCTGTTTTTT
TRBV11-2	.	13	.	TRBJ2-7	CASSLDRFYEQYF	TGTGCCAGCAGCTTAGATCGTTTCTACGAGCAGTACTTC